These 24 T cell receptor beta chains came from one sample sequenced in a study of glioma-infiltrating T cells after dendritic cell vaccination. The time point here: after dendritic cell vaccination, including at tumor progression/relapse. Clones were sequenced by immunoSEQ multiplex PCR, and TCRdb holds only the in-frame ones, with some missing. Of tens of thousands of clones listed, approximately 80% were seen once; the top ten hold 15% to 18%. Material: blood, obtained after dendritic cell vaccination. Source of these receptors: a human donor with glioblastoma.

The CDR3 coding sequence is TGTGCCAGCAGCCTAGGACCCCGGGATGAGCAGTTCTTC. It encodes CASSLGPRDEQFF. This rearrangement joins TRBV11-3 to TRBJ2-1; D call uncertain. Germline CDR1 SGHNT, CDR2 YENEEA. The V gene lost 5 bases and the J gene lost 8 bases, with 13 bases spanning the gap. The CDR3 loop spans 13 amino acids. Filled out from reference TRBV11-3 and TRBJ2-1, the complete variable domain reads EAGVVQSPRYKIIEKKQPVAFWCNPISGHNTLYWYLQNLGQGPELLIRYENEEAVDDSQLPKDRFSAERLKGVDSTLKIQPAELGDSAVYLCASSLGPRDEQFFGPGTRLTVL.

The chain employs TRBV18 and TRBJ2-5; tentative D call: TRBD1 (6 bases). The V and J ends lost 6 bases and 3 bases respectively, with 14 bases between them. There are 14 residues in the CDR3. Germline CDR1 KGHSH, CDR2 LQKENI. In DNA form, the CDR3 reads TGTGCCAGCTCCCATACAGGGCTCAAAGAGACCCAGTACTTC. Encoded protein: CASSHTGLKETQYF. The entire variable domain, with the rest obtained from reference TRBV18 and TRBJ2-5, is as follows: NAGVMQNPRHLVRRRGQEARLRCSPMKGHSHVYWYRQLPEEGLKFMVYLQKENIIDESGMPKERFSAEFPKEGPSILRIQQVVRGDSAAYFCASSHTGLKETQYFGPGTRLLVL.

The CDR3 reads CASSHGLVGEQFF. The CDR3 bases are TGCGCCAGCAGCCACGGACTAGTAGGTGAGCAGTTCTTC. The chain carries TRBV4-3 and TRBJ2-1, with TRBD2 identical over 7 bases. The CDR3 is 13 residues long. Germline assignment: CDR1 LGHNA and CDR2 YSLEER. J lost 9 bases, V lost 3 bases, and 5 bases had no gene match.

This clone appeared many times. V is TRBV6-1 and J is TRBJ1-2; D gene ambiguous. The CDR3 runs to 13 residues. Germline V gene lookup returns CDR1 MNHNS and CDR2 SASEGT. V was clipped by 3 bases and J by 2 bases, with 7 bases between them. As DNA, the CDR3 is TGTGCCAGCAGTGAGTTTCTCAACTATGGCTACACCTTC. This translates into CASSEFLNYGYTF.

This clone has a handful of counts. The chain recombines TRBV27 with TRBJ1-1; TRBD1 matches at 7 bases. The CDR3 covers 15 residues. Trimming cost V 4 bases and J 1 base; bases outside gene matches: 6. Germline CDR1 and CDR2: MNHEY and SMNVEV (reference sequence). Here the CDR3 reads CASSSTGQRNTEAFF. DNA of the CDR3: TGTGCCAGCAGTTCGACGGGACAGAGGAACACTGAAGCTTTCTTT.

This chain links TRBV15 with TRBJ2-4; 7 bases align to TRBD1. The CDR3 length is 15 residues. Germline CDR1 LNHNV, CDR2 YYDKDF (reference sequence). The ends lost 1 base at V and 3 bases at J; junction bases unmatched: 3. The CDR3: CATSRARDSKNIQYF. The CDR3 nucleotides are TGTGCCACCAGCAGAGCCCGGGACAGCAAAAACATTCAGTACTTC.

The CDR3 coding sequence is TGCGCCAGCGGAGGCAGATCCTACGAGCAGTACTTC. Translation: CASGGRSYEQYF. The rearrangement links TRBV23-1 to TRBJ2-7; tentative D call: TRBD2 (5 bases). TRBV23-1 carries the ORF label, with uncertain function. V shed 8 bases and J shed 1 base, with 9 bases lying between them. The length of the CDR3 is 12 residues.

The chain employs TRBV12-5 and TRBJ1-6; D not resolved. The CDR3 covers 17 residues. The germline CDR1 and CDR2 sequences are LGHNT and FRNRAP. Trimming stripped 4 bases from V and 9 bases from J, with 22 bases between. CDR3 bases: TGTGCTAGTGGTTCCCACCTGGACGGACTGGTCCCTTCACCCCTCCACTTT. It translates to CASGSHLDGLVPSPLHF.

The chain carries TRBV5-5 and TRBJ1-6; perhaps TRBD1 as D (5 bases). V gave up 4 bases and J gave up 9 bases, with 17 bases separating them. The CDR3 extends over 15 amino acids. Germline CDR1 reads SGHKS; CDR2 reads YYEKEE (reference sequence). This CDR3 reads CASSLGGAGSSPLHF. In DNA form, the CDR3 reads TGTGCCAGCAGCCTCGGAGGGGCGGGGAGTTCACCCCTCCACTTT. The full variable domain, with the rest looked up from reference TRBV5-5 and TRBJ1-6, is DAGVTQSPTHLIKTRGQQVTLRCSPISGHKSVSWYQQVLGQGPQFIFQYYEKEERGRGNFPDRFSARQFPNYSSELNVNALLLGDSALYLCASSLGGAGSSPLHFGNGTRLTVT.

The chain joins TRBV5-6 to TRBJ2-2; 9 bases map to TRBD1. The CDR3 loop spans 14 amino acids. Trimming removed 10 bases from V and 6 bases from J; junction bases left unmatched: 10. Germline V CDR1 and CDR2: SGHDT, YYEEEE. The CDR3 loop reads CAVTDRGESGELFF. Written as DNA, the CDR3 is TGTGCCGTAACCGACAGGGGGGAATCCGGGGAGCTGTTTTTT.

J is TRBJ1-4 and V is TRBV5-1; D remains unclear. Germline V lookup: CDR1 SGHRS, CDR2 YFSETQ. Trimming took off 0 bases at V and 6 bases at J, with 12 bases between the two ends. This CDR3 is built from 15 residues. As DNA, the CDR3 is TGCGCCAGCAGCTTGGGTCTTTCCCTTTATGAAAAACTGTTTTTT. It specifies CASSLGLSLYEKLFF. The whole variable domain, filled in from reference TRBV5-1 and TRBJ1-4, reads KAGVTQTPRYLIKTRGQQVTLSCSPISGHRSVSWYQQTPGQGLQFLFEYFSETQRNKGNFPGRFSGRQFSNSRSEMNVSTLELGDSALYLCASSLGLSLYEKLFFGSGTQLSVL.

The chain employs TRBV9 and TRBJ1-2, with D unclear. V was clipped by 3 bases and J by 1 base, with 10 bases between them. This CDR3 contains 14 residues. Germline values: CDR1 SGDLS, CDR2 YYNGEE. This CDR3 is CASSAFEFNYGYTF. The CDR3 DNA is TGTGCCAGCAGCGCGTTCGAGTTTAACTATGGCTACACCTTC.

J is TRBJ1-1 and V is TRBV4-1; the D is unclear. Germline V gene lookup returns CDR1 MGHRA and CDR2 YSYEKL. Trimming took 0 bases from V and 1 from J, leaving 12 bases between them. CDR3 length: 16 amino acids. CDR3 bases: TGCGCCAGCAGCCAAGAGTATGCGGTGGGGAACACTGAAGCTTTCTTT. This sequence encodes CASSQEYAVGNTEAFF.

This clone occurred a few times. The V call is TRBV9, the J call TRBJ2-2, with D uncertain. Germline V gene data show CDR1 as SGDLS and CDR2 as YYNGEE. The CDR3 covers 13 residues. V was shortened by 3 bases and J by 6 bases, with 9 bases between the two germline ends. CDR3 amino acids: CASSAAMAGELFF. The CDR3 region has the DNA TGTGCCAGCAGCGCCGCGATGGCCGGGGAGCTGTTTTTT. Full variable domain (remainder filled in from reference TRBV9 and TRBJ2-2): DSGVTQTPKHLITATGQRVTLRCSPRSGDLSVYWYQQSLDQGLQFLIQYYNGEERAKGNILERFSAQQFPDLHSELNLSSLELGDSALYFCASSAAMAGELFFGEGSRLTVL.

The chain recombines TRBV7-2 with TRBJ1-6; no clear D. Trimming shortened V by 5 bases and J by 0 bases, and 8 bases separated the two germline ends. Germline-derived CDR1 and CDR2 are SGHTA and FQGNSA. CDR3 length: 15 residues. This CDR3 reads CASSTRSSYNSPLHF. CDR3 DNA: TGTGCCAGCAGCACACGAAGCTCCTATAATTCACCCCTCCACTTT.

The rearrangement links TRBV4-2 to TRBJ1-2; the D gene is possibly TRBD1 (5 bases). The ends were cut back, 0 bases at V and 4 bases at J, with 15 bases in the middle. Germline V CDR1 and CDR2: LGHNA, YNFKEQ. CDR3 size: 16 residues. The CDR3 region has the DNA TGTGCCAGCAGCCAAGAAGAGTCAGGGTACCGCTATGGCTACACCTTC. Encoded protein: CASSQEESGYRYGYTF.

The CDR3 DNA sequence: TGTGCCAGCAGCTTGATGGCGGGAGCCTACGAGCAGTACTTC. The encoded protein is CASSLMAGAYEQYF. The chain recombines TRBV5-4 with TRBJ2-7, with 7 bases identical to TRBD2. There are 14 residues in the CDR3. V lost 1 base and J lost 2; bases outside the gene matches: 3. CDR1 is SGHNT and CDR2 is YYREEE in the germline V gene (reference sequence). The entire variable domain, with the rest obtained from reference TRBV5-4 and TRBJ2-7, is as follows: ETGVTQSPTHLIKTRGQQVTLRCSSQSGHNTVSWYQQALGQGPQFIFQYYREEENGRGNFPPRFSGLQFPNYSSELNVNALELDDSALYLCASSLMAGAYEQYFGPGTRLTVT.

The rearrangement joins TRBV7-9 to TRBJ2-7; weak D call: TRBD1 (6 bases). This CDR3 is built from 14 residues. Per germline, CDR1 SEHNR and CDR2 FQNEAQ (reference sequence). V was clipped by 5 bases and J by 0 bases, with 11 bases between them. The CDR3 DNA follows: TGTGCCAGCAGCCTCGACAGGTCCTCCTACGAGCAGTACTTC. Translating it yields CASSLDRSSYEQYF. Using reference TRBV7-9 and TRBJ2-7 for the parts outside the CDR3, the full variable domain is DTGVSQNPRHKITKRGQNVTFRCDPISEHNRLYWYRQTLGQGPEFLTYFQNEAQLEKSRLLSDRFSAERPKGSFSTLEIQRTEQGDSAMYLCASSLDRSSYEQYFGPGTRLTVT.

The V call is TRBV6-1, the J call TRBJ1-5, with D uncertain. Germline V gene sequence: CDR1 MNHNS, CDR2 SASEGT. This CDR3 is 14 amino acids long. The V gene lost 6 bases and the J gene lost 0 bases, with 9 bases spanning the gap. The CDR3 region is CASSDWSSNQPQHF. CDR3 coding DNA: TGTGCCAGCAGCGATTGGAGTAGCAATCAGCCCCAGCATTTT.

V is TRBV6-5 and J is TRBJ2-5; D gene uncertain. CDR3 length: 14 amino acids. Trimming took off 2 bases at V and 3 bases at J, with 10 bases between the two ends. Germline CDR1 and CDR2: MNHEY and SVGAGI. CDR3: CASSYVGSKETQYF. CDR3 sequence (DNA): TGTGCCAGCAGTTACGTGGGTAGCAAAGAGACCCAGTACTTC.

This chain's CDR3 is CASSGEGAGGTEAFF. CDR3 coding DNA: TGCGCCAGCAGCGGCGAGGGGGCTGGGGGCACTGAAGCTTTCTTT. The rearrangement links TRBV5-1 to TRBJ1-1; TRBD1 matches at 7 bases. Unmatched junction bases numbered 10, after V lost 4 bases and J lost 4 bases. Germline CDR1 SGHRS, CDR2 YFSETQ. This CDR3 has 15 amino acids.

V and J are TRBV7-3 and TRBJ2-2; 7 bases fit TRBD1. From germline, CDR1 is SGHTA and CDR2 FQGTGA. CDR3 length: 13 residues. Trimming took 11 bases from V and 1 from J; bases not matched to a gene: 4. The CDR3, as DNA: TGTGCCTCCGGGACAGAGAACACCGGGGAGCTGTTTTTT. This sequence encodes CASGTENTGELFF.

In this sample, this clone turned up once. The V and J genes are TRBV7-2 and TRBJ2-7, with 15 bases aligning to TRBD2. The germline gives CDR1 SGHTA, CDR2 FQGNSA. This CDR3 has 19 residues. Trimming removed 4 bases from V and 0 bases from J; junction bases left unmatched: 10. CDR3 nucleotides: TGTGCCAGCAGCTCACCGGGACTAGCGGGGGGCCCCAGCTCCTACGAGCAGTACTTC. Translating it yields CASSSPGLAGGPSSYEQYF. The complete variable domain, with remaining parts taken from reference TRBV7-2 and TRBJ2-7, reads GAGVSQSPSNKVTEKGKDVELRCDPISGHTALYWYRQSLGQGLEFLIYFQGNSAPDKSGLPSDRFSAERTGGSVSTLTIQRTQQEDSAVYLCASSSPGLAGGPSSYEQYFGPGTRLTVT.

CDR3: CASSGGEGDTQYF. For the CDR3, the DNA is TGTGCCAGCAGTGGCGGGGAGGGAGATACGCAGTATTTT. The V gene is TRBV6-1, the J gene TRBJ2-3; 7 positions match TRBD2. With 4 bases clipped from V and 5 bases from J, the junction kept 3 bases outside the gene matches. The CDR3 spans 13 residues. From germline, CDR1 is MNHNS and CDR2 SASEGT.